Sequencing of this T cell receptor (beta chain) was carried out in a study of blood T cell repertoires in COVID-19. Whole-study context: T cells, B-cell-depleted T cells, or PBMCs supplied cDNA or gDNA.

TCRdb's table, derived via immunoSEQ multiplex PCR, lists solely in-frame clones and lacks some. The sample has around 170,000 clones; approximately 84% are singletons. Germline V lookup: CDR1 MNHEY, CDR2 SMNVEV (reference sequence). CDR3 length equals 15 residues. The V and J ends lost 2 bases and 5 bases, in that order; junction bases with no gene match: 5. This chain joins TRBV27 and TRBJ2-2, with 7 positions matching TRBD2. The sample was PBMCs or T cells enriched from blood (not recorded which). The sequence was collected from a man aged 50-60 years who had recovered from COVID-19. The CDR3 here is CASSLGRGFTGELFF. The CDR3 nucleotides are TGTGCCAGCAGTTTAGGGCGGGGGTTTACCGGGGAGCTGTTTTTT.